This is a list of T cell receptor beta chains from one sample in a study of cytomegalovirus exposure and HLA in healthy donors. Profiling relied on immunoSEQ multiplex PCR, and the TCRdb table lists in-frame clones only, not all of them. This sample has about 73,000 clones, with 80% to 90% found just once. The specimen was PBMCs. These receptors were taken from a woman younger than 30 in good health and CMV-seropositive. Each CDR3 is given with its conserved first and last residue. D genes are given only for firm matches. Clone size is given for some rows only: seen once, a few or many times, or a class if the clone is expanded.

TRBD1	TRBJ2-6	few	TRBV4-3	TGCGCCAGCAGCCAACGCTATGACAGGGGGTTCTCTGGGGCCAACGTCCTGACTTTC	CASSQRYDRGFSGANVLTF
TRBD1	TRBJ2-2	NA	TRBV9	TGTGCCAGCAGCCCTACGGGACAGGGGGCTGTTACCGGGGAGCTGTTTTTT	CASSPTGQGAVTGELFF
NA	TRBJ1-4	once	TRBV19	TGTGCCAGTAGTATAGATCTATTCGCGGGCGAAAAACTGTTTTTT	CASSIDLFAGEKLFF
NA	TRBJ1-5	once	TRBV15	TGTGCCACCAGCATCAACAGGGTAAATCAGCCCCAGCATTTT	CATSINRVNQPQHF
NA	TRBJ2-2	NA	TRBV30	TGTGCCTGGAGGCAGGGGACCGGGGAGCTGTTTTTT	CAWRQGTGELFF
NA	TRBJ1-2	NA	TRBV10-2	TGCGCCAGCAGTGCGGTTCTTGGAAGCGGTAACTATGGCTACACCTTC	CASSAVLGSGNYGYTF
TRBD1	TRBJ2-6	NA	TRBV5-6	TGTGCCAGCAGCTTGCGGACAGGGGTTTCTGGGGCCAACGTCCTGACTTTC	CASSLRTGVSGANVLTF
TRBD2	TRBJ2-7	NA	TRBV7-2	TGTGCCAGCAGCTTAGGACTAGCGGACCGCTACGAGCAGTACTTC	CASSLGLADRYEQYF
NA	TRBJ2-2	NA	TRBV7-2	TGTGCCAGCAGCTACCTAGGGCGGGGACGGTCGAACACCGGGGAGCTGTTTTTT	CASSYLGRGRSNTGELFF
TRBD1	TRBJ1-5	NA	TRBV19	TGTGCCAGCACTAGAGCCGGGACAGGGGGCCTCGGCAATCAGCCCCAGCATTTT	CASTRAGTGGLGNQPQHF
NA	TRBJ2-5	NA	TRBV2	TGTGCCAGCAGTTACAGGCTTCAAGAGACCCAGTACTTC	CASSYRLQETQYF
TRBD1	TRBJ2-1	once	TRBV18	TGTGCCAGCTCACCCCCGGGACAGGGTTACAATGAGCAGTTCTTC	CASSPPGQGYNEQFF
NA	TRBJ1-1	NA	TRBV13	TGTGCCAGCAGCCCCCGGACAGAAACGGGCACTGAAGCTTTCTTT	CASSPRTETGTEAFF
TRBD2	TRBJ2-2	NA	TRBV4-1	TGCGCCAGCAGGTGGATAGCGGGGAACACCGGGGAGCTGTTTTTT	CASRWIAGNTGELFF
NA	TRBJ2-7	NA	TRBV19	TGTGCCAGTAGTATTGGGCCCTTCGGGGACTACGAGCAGTACTTC	CASSIGPFGDYEQYF
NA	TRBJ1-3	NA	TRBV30	TGTGCCTGGAGTGGGGGCTACCGAAACACCATATATTTT	CAWSGGYRNTIYF
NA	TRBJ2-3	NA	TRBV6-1	TGTGCCAGCAGTGAACCGAGAGTCCTGTACGCGGATACGCAGTATTTT	CASSEPRVLYADTQYF
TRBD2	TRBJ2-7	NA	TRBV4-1	TGCGCCAGCAGCCAAGAGGCTAGCGGGAGCGAGCAGTACTTC	CASSQEASGSEQYF
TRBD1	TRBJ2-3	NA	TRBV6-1	TGTGCCAGCAGTGAACAACCCGGACAGGGCACAGATACGCAGTATTTT	CASSEQPGQGTDTQYF
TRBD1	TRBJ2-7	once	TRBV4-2	TGTGCCAGCAGCCAAGACGGGCCATGGCCGGGACAGCTAACCTACGAGCAGTACTTC	CASSQDGPWPGQLTYEQYF
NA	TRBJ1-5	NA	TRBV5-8	TGTGCCAGCAGTTTTTACAATCAGCCCCAGCATTTT	CASSFYNQPQHF
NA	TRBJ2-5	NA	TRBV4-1	TGCGCCAGCAGCCAAGACAGCCAAGAGACCCAGTACTTC	CASSQDSQETQYF
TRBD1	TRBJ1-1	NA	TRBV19	TGTGCCAGTAGTTATCTCTACAGGGGCGGATTGTACACTGAAGCTTTCTTT	CASSYLYRGGLYTEAFF
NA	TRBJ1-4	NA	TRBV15	TGTGCCACCAGCGACCGGGACTTCGGGAAAAAACTGTTTTTT	CATSDRDFGKKLFF
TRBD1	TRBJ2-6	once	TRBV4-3	TGCGCCAGCAGCCACCGGACAGGGGGCGGACCTGGGGCCAACGTCCTGACTTTC	CASSHRTGGGPGANVLTF
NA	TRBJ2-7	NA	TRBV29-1	TGCAGCGTTGGAAAAGTGGTCGGGACAAGAGGCGAGCAGTACTTC	CSVGKVVGTRGEQYF
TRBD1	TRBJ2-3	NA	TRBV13	TGTGCCAGCAGCAATCGGACAGGGAAAGCAGATACGCAGTATTTT	CASSNRTGKADTQYF
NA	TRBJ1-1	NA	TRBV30	TGTGCCTGGAGCGCCCTCGGGGGGGTGACTGAAGCTTTCTTT	CAWSALGGVTEAFF
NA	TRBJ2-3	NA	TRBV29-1	TGCAGCGCGCGAAGGGGAAGCACAGATACGCAGTATTTT	CSARRGSTDTQYF
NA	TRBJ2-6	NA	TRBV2	TGTGCCAGCAGGGCAGGGATCTCTGGGGCCAACGTCCTGACTTTC	CASRAGISGANVLTF
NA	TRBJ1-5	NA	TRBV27	TGTGCCAGCAGCCTCGTCGGCGGGGCAAACGGCGAGCCCCAGCATTTT	CASSLVGGANGEPQHF
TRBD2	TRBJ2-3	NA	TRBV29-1	TGCAGCGTTGAAGGGACTAGCGGCAGCACAGATACGCAGTATTTT	CSVEGTSGSTDTQYF
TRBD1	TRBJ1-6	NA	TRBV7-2	TGTGCCAGCAGCCTCACGGGGGACAGCTATAATTCACCCCTCCACTTT	CASSLTGDSYNSPLHF
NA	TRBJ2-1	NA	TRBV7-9	TGTGCCAGCAGGGCGAATCAAGGGGTCTACGGTAATGAGCAGTTCTTC	CASRANQGVYGNEQFF
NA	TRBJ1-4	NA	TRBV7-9	TGTGCCAGCAGCCCGAGACCCGAATCAGGTGAAAAACTGTTTTTT	CASSPRPESGEKLFF
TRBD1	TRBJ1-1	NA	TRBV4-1	TGCGCCAGCAGCCAAGGGACAGGGAAGGTGACTGAAGCTTTCTTT	CASSQGTGKVTEAFF
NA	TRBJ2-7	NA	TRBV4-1	TGCGCCAGCAGCCAAGTTCTAGCGAGGGAGCAGTACTTC	CASSQVLAREQYF
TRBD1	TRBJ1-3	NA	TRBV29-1	TGCAGCGTCTGGGACAGGGGTGGTTCGGAGACTTCGGGTGGAAACACCATATATTTT	CSVWDRGGSETSGGNTIYF
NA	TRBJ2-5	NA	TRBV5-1	TGCGCCAGCAGCTTAGCAAAGCCTCATCTGGAGACCCAGTACTTC	CASSLAKPHLETQYF
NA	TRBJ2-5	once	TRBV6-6	TGTGCCAGCAGTTACAGGGGCTCTCAAGAGACCCAGTACTTC	CASSYRGSQETQYF
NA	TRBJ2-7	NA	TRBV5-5	TGTGCCAGCAGCTTGGCCTCGGACTACCTCGATGCCGAGCAGTACTTC	CASSLASDYLDAEQYF
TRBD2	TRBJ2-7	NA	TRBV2	TGTGCCAGCCTCCTGGGTCCAACCGGGACTAGTTCCTACGAGCAGTACTTC	CASLLGPTGTSSYEQYF
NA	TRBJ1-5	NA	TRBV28	TGTGCCAGCAGCCGATTATGGGAGTCTTCGCCCCAGCATTTT	CASSRLWESSPQHF